This T cell receptor (beta chain) emerged from a study of cytomegalovirus exposure and HLA in healthy donors. CDR1 is MGHRA and CDR2 is YSYEKL in the germline V gene. Trimming cost V 0 bases and J 0 bases; bases outside gene matches: 6. This CDR3 has 18 amino acids. The PCR made use of 60 Vbeta and 13 Jbeta primers. Produced via immunoSEQ multiplex PCR; TCRdb's table is partial and in-frame only. The sample lists fewer than 250,000 clones, approximately 79% seen once, with about 1.7% in the top ten. This clone was detected a few times. V gene TRBV4-1 combines with J gene TRBJ2-2, with 8 bases matching TRBD2. The receptor's source is a male donor in good health and CMV-seronegative. The source material was PBMCs. The CDR3 reads CASSQDGSSGANTGELFF. As DNA, the CDR3 is TGCGCCAGCAGCCAAGATGGCAGTAGCGGGGCGAACACCGGGGAGCTGTTTTTT.